Sequencing of this T cell receptor beta chain was carried out in a study of EBV T-cell therapy then PD-1 blockade in nasopharyngeal carcinoma (dated by TCRdb to the early 2020s). The Qiagen DNeasy Kit was used to extract genomic DNA from the sorted cells. TCR beta chain deep sequencing was performed on the immunoSEQ platform. As for the authors' bioinformatics: Repertoire data analysis was performed with the immunoSEQ Analyzer software. In TCRdb, the immuneACCESS table is reduced to in-frame sequences with V and J assigned. These tables do not hold every clone; where another copy was compared, an unresolved V gene accounts for under half, and the others remain unexplained. The V and J calls and clone size come from that table; D and trimming were worked out from the DNA. The sample table records fewer than 20,000 clones; approximately 88% of these occur just once. The ten largest clones take up over 25% of the sample.

Comments on this clone: Its antigen is currently not known. It has no much larger one-base neighbor in the sample; base qualities were not kept.

What the treatment or condition label conveys for this sample: AdE1-LMPpoly-expanded autologous EBV-specific T-cell therapy followed by anti-PD-1 nivolumab. V gives up 0 bases and J gives up 2 bases, and the segment between their germline ends measures 8 bases. The CDR3 starts with the cysteine, ends with the phenylalanine, and has 14 residues. This entry keeps only the CDR3 DNA: 42 bases, framed from base 1. CDR1 and CDR2 were assigned from the germline V gene as SGDLS and YYNGEE. Sequencing was performed on CD8+ T cells from blood, taken at day 0 from a patient whose treatment included autologous EBV-specific T cells and nivolumab. The TCR was taken from a man aged 40-50 years with nasopharyngeal carcinoma. This chain joins TRBV9 to TRBJ1-2; a confident D gene designation cannot be given. The nucleotides are TGTGCCAGCAGCGTAGATACGGGCAACTATGGCTACACCTTC. Its translation reads: CASSVDTGNYGYTF.